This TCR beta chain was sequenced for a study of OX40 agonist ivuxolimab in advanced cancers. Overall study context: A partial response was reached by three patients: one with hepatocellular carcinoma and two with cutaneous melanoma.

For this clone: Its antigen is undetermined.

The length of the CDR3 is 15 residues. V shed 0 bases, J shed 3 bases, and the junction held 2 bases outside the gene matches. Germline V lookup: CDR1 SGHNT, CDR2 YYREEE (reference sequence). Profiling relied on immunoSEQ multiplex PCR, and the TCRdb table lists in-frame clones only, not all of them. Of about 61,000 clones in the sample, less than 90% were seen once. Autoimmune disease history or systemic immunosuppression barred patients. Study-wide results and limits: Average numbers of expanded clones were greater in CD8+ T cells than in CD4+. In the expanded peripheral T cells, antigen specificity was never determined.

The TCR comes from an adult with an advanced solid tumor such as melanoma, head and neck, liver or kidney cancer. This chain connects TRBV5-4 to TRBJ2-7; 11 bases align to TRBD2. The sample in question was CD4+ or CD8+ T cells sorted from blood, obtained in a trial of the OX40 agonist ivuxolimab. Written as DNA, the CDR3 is TGTGCCAGCAGCTTGGGGGGACTAGCGGTCTACGAGCAGTACTTC. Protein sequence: CASSLGGLAVYEQYF.